A single sample is the source of the 17 T cell receptor beta chains below, sequenced in a study of blood T cells in healthy people across ages. The authors ran a second PCR of roughly 6 to 12 cycles using a sample-barcoded 5' primer and a J-beta primer mix. TCRdb used MiXCR to reprocess the 5' RACE reads, holding one entry per CDR3 protein. The table lists 500,000 to 700,000 distinct CDR3 sequences, less than 35% of them singletons. The material sequenced was blood. The receptors come from a woman of 80 years or more in good health.

The chain carries TRBV5-1 and TRBJ2-7; 7 bases map to TRBD1. The V segment lost 4 bases and the J segment 6 bases; nucleotides outside the gene matches: 13. The V gene's germline CDR1 is SGHRS and CDR2 YFSETQ. The CDR3 loop spans 15 amino acids. The CDR3 coding sequence is TGCGCCAGCAGCCTCGCCGGACAGGTCACGGGCGAGCAGTACTTC. It translates to CASSLAGQVTGEQYF.

V and J are TRBV7-4 and TRBJ2-1; 9 bases match TRBD1. Germline loops: CDR1 SGHVT, CDR2 SQSDAQ. V lost 4 bases, J lost 12 bases, and 16 bases stayed unmatched. The CDR3 extends over 16 amino acids. The CDR3: CASSSRQGERSERQFF. Here the CDR3 DNA reads TGTGCCAGCAGCTCCCGACAGGGGGAGAGGAGTGAGCGGCAGTTCTTC. The variable domain in full, with the rest retrieved from reference TRBV7-4 and TRBJ2-1, is GAGVSQSPRYKVAKRGRDVALRCDSISGHVTLYWYRQTLGQGSEVLTYSQSDAQRDKSGRPSGRFSAERPERSVSTLKIQRTEQGDSAVYLCASSSRQGERSERQFFGPGTRLTVL.

The chain is built from TRBV5-1 and TRBJ1-4; tentatively, D is TRBD1 (5 bases). V dropped 4 bases and J dropped 4 bases, with 11 bases sitting between them. Germline CDR1 is SGHRS and CDR2 is YFSETQ. The CDR3 consists of 14 residues. The CDR3 loop is CASSLWDRNEKLFF. The CDR3 region has the DNA TGCGCCAGCAGCCTGTGGGACCGTAATGAAAAACTGTTTTTT.

This chain joins TRBV7-2 and TRBJ1-2; D is uncertain. Germline V lookup: CDR1 SGHTA, CDR2 FQGNSA. This CDR3 comprises 12 residues. V lost 1 base and J 4 bases, leaving 4 bases between the germline ends. The CDR3 sequence: CASSLDLYGYTF. The CDR3, as DNA: TGTGCCAGCAGCTTAGACCTCTATGGCTACACCTTC.

This clonotype was found many times. The chain has TRBV29-1 and TRBJ2-5; D call uncertain. V lost 6 bases and J 2 bases, leaving 7 bases between the germline ends. Germline loops: CDR1 SQVTM, CDR2 ANQGSEA. The length of the CDR3 is 11 residues. The CDR3 reads CSVGYQETQYF. The DNA of the CDR3 is TGCAGCGTCGGTTATCAAGAGACCCAGTACTTC.

The CDR3 DNA follows: TGCAGTGTTCTCCCGGAGAGCTCCTACAATGAGCAGTACTTC. It translates to CSVLPESSYNEQYF. The chain carries TRBV20-1 and TRBJ2-1; D is unclear. TRBJ2-7 matches the DNA end more closely, so the J call is doubtful. This CDR3 has 14 amino acids. The germline V gene has CDR1 DFQATT and CDR2 SNEGSKA (reference sequence).

In its sample, this clonotype was seen many times. CDR3 sequence reads: CASSFGRRNEQFF. In nucleotides, the CDR3 is TGTGCCAGCAGCTTCGGGAGGAGGAATGAGCAGTTCTTC. This chain connects TRBV7-6 to TRBJ2-1; 7 bases align to TRBD2. CDR1 is SGHVS and CDR2 is FNYEAQ in the germline V gene. Unmatched junction bases numbered 3, after V lost 3 bases and J lost 7 bases. This CDR3 is 13 amino acids long.

V is TRBV1 and J is TRBJ2-7; the listed D gene, TRBD2, was not tested against the DNA. TRBV1 is a known pseudogene. The CDR3 totals 16 residues. CDR3 sequence reads: CTSSQGPTSGSGEQYF. The CDR3 nucleotides are TGCACCAGCAGCCAAGGGCCAACTAGCGGGAGCGGTGAGCAGTACTTC.

This clonotype was observed many times. The rearrangement links TRBV20-1 to TRBJ1-2; the D gene is possibly TRBD1 (6 bases). The V and J ends lost 2 bases and 7 bases respectively, with 8 bases between them. The CDR3 totals 11 residues. CDR1 and CDR2 from the germline V gene are DFQATT and SNEGSKA (reference sequence). CDR3 sequence: CSARQGSGYTF. DNA for the CDR3: TGCAGTGCTAGACAGGGGTCTGGCTACACCTTC.

This clonotype was found many times. The rearrangement uses TRBV5-5 and TRBJ1-2; 9 bases are a match to TRBD1. The CDR3 has 14 amino acids. Germline CDR1 is SGHKS and CDR2 is YYEKEE (reference sequence). J was trimmed by 7 bases and V by 5 bases; bases with no gene match: 9. CDR3 nucleotides: TGTGCCAGCAGACCGGGACAGGGTACAGGTGGCTACACCTTC. This codes for CASRPGQGTGGYTF.

This clonotype was seen a few times. This clone may be a read error of a much larger clone one base away. V and J are TRBV4-1 and TRBJ2-5; 13 nucleotides agree with TRBD2. Trimming cost V 1 base and J 11 bases; bases outside gene matches: 10. The germline V gene has CDR1 MGHRA and CDR2 YSYEKL. This CDR3 region has 16 residues. Written as DNA, the CDR3 is TGCGCCAGCAGCCAAGTACTAGCGGGGGGGCAAAATGAGCAGTACTTC. This sequence encodes CASSQVLAGGQNEQYF.

CDR3 sequence reads: CASSLESRVEEKLFF. The CDR3 DNA reads TGCGCCAGCAGCTTGGAATCCAGGGTTGAAGAAAAACTGTTTTTT. The J gene is TRBJ1-4, the V gene TRBV5-1; D may be TRBD1 (5 bases). The CDR3 is made up of 15 amino acids. V lost 0 bases and J lost 8, with 14 bases in between. The germline CDR1 and CDR2 sequences are SGHRS and YFSETQ.

This clonotype was seen ten or more times. The chain employs TRBV20-1 and TRBJ2-1; D unresolved. Trimming took off 5 bases at V and 8 bases at J, with 13 bases between the two ends. The length of the CDR3 is 12 residues. Per germline, CDR1 DFQATT and CDR2 SNEGSKA (reference sequence). The CDR3 nucleotides are TGCAGTGCTGAACCCCAGGTTCATGAGCAGTTCTTC. Its translation: CSAEPQVHEQFF.

This clonotype was seen more than once but under ten times. This could be a read error, since a much larger clone is one nucleotide away. The genes are TRBV6-2 or TRBV6-3 and TRBJ2-1; D not resolved. This CDR3 contains 13 residues. From germline, CDR1 is MNHEY and CDR2 SVGEGT. V gave up 2 bases and J gave up 10 bases, with 12 bases separating them. CDR3 coding DNA: TGTGCCAGCAGTTACAGTGGAGCCTACGAGCAGTTCTTC. This translates into CASSYSGAYEQFF.

This clonotype was seen repeatedly, ten times or more. The chain uses TRBV6-2 or TRBV6-3 and TRBJ2-1; the D is unclear. The CDR3 is made up of 16 amino acids. V was shortened by 0 bases and J by 2 bases, with 11 bases between the two germline ends. Germline CDR1 is MNHEY and CDR2 is SVGEGT. CDR3 DNA: TGTGCCAGCAGTTACTCAATAGGTCAAGCCTACAATGAGCAGTTCTTC. Residues: CASSYSIGQAYNEQFF.

About this clonotype itself: The junction does not match germline at one end; this may be a read error. The CDR3: CASSPVSGLQRADAQYF. CDR3 nucleotide sequence: TGTGCCAGCAGTCCCGTATCTGGACTACAAAGAGCAGATGCGCAGTATTTT. This rearrangement joins TRBV12-3 or TRBV12-4 to TRBJ2-3, with a weak D call TRBD2 (6 bases). This CDR3 is built from 17 residues.

The DNA for the CDR3 is TGTGCCTGGAGTGGTTGGTCTAATGAAAAACTGTTTTTT. Protein sequence: CAWSGWSNEKLFF. The chain employs TRBV30 and TRBJ1-4; D ambiguous. Germline V gene lookup returns CDR1 GTSNPN and CDR2 SVGIG (reference sequence). V gave up 1 base and J gave up 3 bases, with 6 bases separating them. This CDR3 contains 13 residues.